These T cell receptor beta chains were read from a single sample in a study of human T cells and chemical hapten exposure. From the RACE reads, TCRdb called clonotypes with MiXCR, one entry per CDR3 protein. Among more than 95,000 distinct CDR3 sequences listed, around an eighth were seen once. Sequenced here: whole blood, sampled in connection with sensitization to the hapten diphenylcyclopropenone (DPC). These receptors were collected from a woman in her 50s with alopecia areata. Some clones in this sample may be carry-over from other donors' samples. Each CDR3 is given with its conserved first and last residue. Fields, in order: clone size, J gene, D gene, V gene, CDR3 protein, CDR3 DNA. D genes are given only for firm matches. Not every row has a clone size; where given, it reads once, few, many or a size class.

>.|TRBJ1-2|TRBD1|TRBV6-1
CASNPGQGPYGYTF
TGTGCCAGCAACCCGGGACAGGGTCCCTACGGCTACACCTTC
>.|TRBJ2-1|TRBD2|TRBV5-6
CASGRTSGRGEQFF
TGTGCCAGCGGACGGACTAGCGGGAGGGGTGAGCAGTTCTTC
>.|TRBJ2-1|.|TRBV18
CASSQSRPVGNEQFF
TGTGCCAGCTCACAATCCCGCCCTGTGGGGAATGAGCAGTTCTTC
>few|TRBJ1-1|TRBD1|TRBV7-2
CASSSDRVRTQKAFF
TGTGCCAGCAGCTCTGACAGGGTCCGGACCCAAAAAGCTTTCTTT
>many|TRBJ1-5|TRBD1|TRBV6-6
CASRLDRGVQQPQHF
TGTGCCAGCAGGTTGGACAGGGGTGTCCAGCAGCCCCAGCATTTT
>many|TRBJ1-2|.|TRBV5-6
CASPHSAERDTF
TGTGCCAGCCCTCATTCGGCGGAGCGAGATACCTTC
>few|TRBJ1-1|.|TRBV20-1
CSARERVSNTEAFF
TGCAGTGCTAGAGAAAGGGTTTCTAACACTGAAGCTTTCTTT
>few|TRBJ2-4|TRBD2|TRBV15
CATSRELLAGGIIQYF
TGTGCCACCAGCAGGGAACTCCTAGCGGGAGGAATCATTCAGTACTTC
>.|TRBJ2-1|TRBD2|TRBV20-1
CSKSAGTSQGNEQFF
TGCAGCAAGTCCGCCGGGACTAGCCAGGGCAATGAGCAGTTCTTC
>many|TRBJ2-7|TRBD1|TRBV18
CASSPGTGEGEQYF
TGTGCCAGCTCCCCCGGGACAGGGGAGGGCGAGCAGTACTTC
>.|TRBJ2-7|.|TRBV4-1
CASSQDLREQYF
TGCGCCAGCAGCCAAGATTTGCGGGAGCAGTACTTC
>.|TRBJ2-1|.|TRBV5-1
CASSLRGHRNTYNEQFF
TGCGCCAGCAGCCTACGGGGACACCGAAACACATACAATGAGCAGTTCTTC
>.|TRBJ1-1|.|TRBV5-1
CASSLVVTANTEAFF
TGCGCCAGCAGCTTGGTCGTGACGGCGAACACTGAAGCTTTCTTT
>many|TRBJ2-1|.|TRBV2
CASSAGVGNEQFF
TGTGCCAGCAGTGCGGGAGTGGGTAATGAGCAGTTCTTC
>many|TRBJ1-1|TRBD1|TRBV4-2
CASSQDTGQRSTEAFF
TGTGCCAGCAGCCAAGATACGGGACAGCGTTCCACTGAAGCTTTCTTT
>.|TRBJ2-5|.|TRBV12-3/TRBV12-4
CASSFSPVQETQYF
TGTGCCAGCAGTTTTTCCCCGGTTCAAGAGACCCAGTACTTC
>many|TRBJ1-5|.|TRBV12-3/TRBV12-4
CASSLTRSQPQHF
TGTGCCAGCAGTCTAACCCGCAGTCAGCCCCAGCATTTT
>.|TRBJ1-1|.|TRBV12-3/TRBV12-4
CASSLGDYEAFF
TGTGCCAGCAGTTTGGGGGACTATGAAGCTTTCTTT
>few|TRBJ1-2|.|TRBV6-5
CASSYSWQDRYGYTF
TGTGCCAGCAGTTACTCTTGGCAGGACCGCTATGGCTACACCTTC
>.|TRBJ2-5|.|TRBV7-8
CASSLGEYQETQYF
TGTGCCAGCAGCTTAGGGGAGTACCAAGAGACCCAGTACTTC
>.|TRBJ2-1|TRBD2|TRBV19
CASSPTSAHNEQFF
TGTGCCAGTAGCCCGACTAGCGCCCACAATGAGCAGTTCTTC
>.|TRBJ2-6|.|TRBV18
CASSPQQGAGSGANVLTF
TGTGCCAGCTCACCACAACAGGGCGCTGGCTCTGGGGCCAACGTCCTGACTTTC
>.|TRBJ2-3|.|TRBV15
CATSSGITQYF
TGTGCCACCAGCAGCGGCATTACGCAGTATTTT
>.|TRBJ2-3|.|TRBV29-1
CSVERGLGTDTQYF
TGCAGCGTGGAAAGGGGCCTCGGGACAGATACGCAGTATTTT
>.|TRBJ1-5|.|TRBV10-3
CAISETGGIGDQPQHF
TGTGCCATCAGTGAAACCGGAGGAATTGGGGATCAGCCCCAGCATTTT
>.|TRBJ2-7|TRBD2|TRBV11-2
CASSLEGSGSRYEQYF
TGTGCCAGCAGCTTAGAGGGGAGCGGGAGCCGGTACGAGCAGTACTTC
>few|TRBJ2-3|.|TRBV28
CASMSAGNTDTQYF
TGTGCCAGCATGAGTGCGGGGAACACAGATACGCAGTATTTT
>many|TRBJ2-7|.|TRBV27
CASSFGQDYEQYF
TGTGCCAGCAGTTTTGGCCAGGACTACGAGCAGTACTTC
>.|TRBJ1-6|TRBD1|TRBV6-1
CASSEGQQFDYNSPLHF
TGTGCCAGCAGTGAGGGACAGCAGTTTGACTATAATTCACCCCTCCACTTT
>.|TRBJ2-2|.|TRBV7-6
CASSLARRNGELFF
TGTGCCAGCAGCTTAGCACGGCGGAACGGGGAGCTGTTTTTT
>few|TRBJ2-5|.|TRBV6-5
CASSYPEPMEGTQYF
TGTGCCAGCAGTTACCCGGAGCCAATGGAGGGGACCCAGTACTTC
>.|TRBJ1-6|TRBD1|TRBV6-5
CASTDRANSPLHF
TGTGCCAGCACGGACAGGGCGAATTCACCCCTCCACTTT
>few|TRBJ2-1|.|TRBV5-1
CASSLRRGTYNEQFF
TGCGCCAGCAGCTTAAGGAGGGGAACGTACAATGAGCAGTTCTTC
>many|TRBJ2-7|TRBD2|TRBV20-1
CSALRTSGRHEQYF
TGCAGTGCTCTACGGACTAGCGGGAGACACGAGCAGTACTTC
>.|TRBJ1-5|TRBD1|TRBV6-6
CASGPTGVSNQPQHF
TGTGCCAGCGGCCCGACAGGGGTTAGCAATCAGCCCCAGCATTTT
>many|TRBJ2-7|.|TRBV5-6
CASSFRGQYEQYF
TGTGCCAGCAGCTTCCGGGGGCAGTACGAGCAGTACTTC
>.|TRBJ1-4|.|TRBV5-6
CASSTTGSANEKLFF
TGTGCCAGCAGCACCACAGGGTCAGCTAATGAAAAACTGTTTTTT
>few|TRBJ2-7|.|TRBV20-1
CSARDGQRVTYEQYF
TGCAGTGCTAGAGATGGCCAGCGGGTCACCTACGAGCAGTACTTC
>.|TRBJ2-7|.|TRBV4-1
CASSLRTDESYEQYF
TGCGCCAGCAGCCTGCGGACAGACGAATCCTACGAGCAGTACTTC
>once|TRBJ1-5|TRBD1|TRBV6-6
CASSTGGTGHQPQHF
TGTGCCAGCAGCACGGGAGGGACAGGTCATCAGCCCCAGCATTTT
>.|TRBJ1-5|.|TRBV13
CASSLRGGQRPQHF
TGTGCCAGCAGCTTAAGAGGGGGTCAACGGCCCCAGCATTTT
>few|TRBJ2-7|TRBD1|TRBV3-1
CASSRDRGPGEQYF
TGTGCCAGCAGCCGGGACAGGGGCCCGGGAGAGCAGTACTTC
>.|TRBJ1-6|.|TRBV9
CASSVDWNLHSPLHF
TGTGCCAGCAGCGTAGATTGGAACTTACATTCACCCCTCCACTTT
>many|TRBJ2-5|.|TRBV6-6
CASSSARETQYF
TGTGCCAGCAGTTCCGCCCGAGAGACCCAGTACTTC
>.|TRBJ2-7|TRBD2|TRBV20-1
CSAMGSGSPYEQYF
TGCAGTGCTATGGGGAGCGGGAGTCCCTACGAGCAGTACTTC
>many|TRBJ2-1|TRBD1|TRBV24-1
CATSDAHGTGTSHEQFF
TGTGCCACCAGTGACGCTCACGGGACAGGGACTTCTCATGAGCAGTTCTTC
>.|TRBJ1-6|.|TRBV5-1
CASRESYSPLHF
TGCGCCAGCAGGGAGAGTTACTCACCCCTCCACTTT
>few|TRBJ2-1|.|TRBV12-3/TRBV12-4
CASSPPWTIYNEQFF
TGTGCCAGCAGTCCCCCCTGGACTATCTACAATGAGCAGTTCTTC
>.|TRBJ2-1|.|TRBV10-2
CASSELGFGDEQFF
TGCGCCAGCAGTGAGCTGGGGTTCGGCGATGAGCAGTTCTTC
>.|TRBJ2-5|.|TRBV3-1
CASSHPIGSSKVKTQYF
TGTGCCAGCAGCCACCCCATAGGGTCGTCAAAAGTGAAGACCCAGTACTTC